This note documents a single TCR beta chain sequence. Its antigen is still unknown. Sequencing used immunoSEQ multiplex PCR; TCRdb keeps in-frame clones, though not all of them. The sample holds about 130,000 clones; roughly 80% are singletons and the top ten take over 3.5%. Trimming cost V 1 base and J 2 bases, with 11 bases left between them. Germline CDR1 SGHNT, CDR2 YENEEA. The CDR3 is 15 amino acids. This entry comes from a study of T cell responses to AZD1222 COVID-19 vaccine. Study in general: Doses given second, at about 4 or about 12 weeks, were pooled.

Findings of the study overall: No day 14 peak samples; only post-peak repertoires were characterized. Unmutated variant regions are reportedly the target of nearly half of TCRs that are spike-specific. Spike-spanning, vaccine-associated CD4 TCRs were dominant at 160-218 and 743-854.

This clonotype was obtained from an adult in good health. The specimen comprised peripheral blood, sampled on day 0 of AZD1222 vaccination. The chain joins TRBV11-3 to TRBJ2-5; D perhaps matches TRBD1 (6 bases). CDR3 coding DNA: TGTGCCAGCAGCTTAGGAAACAGGGATCAAGAGACCCAGTACTTC. Protein: CASSLGNRDQETQYF.